This T cell receptor beta chain was sequenced in a study of blood T cell repertoires in COVID-19. Germline V gene data show CDR1 as MDHEN and CDR2 as SYDVKM. V lost 5 bases, J lost 4 bases, and 6 bases lay in between. The CDR3 is made up of 12 amino acids. Only in-frame clones appear in the TCRdb table, and some are missing; sequencing was by immunoSEQ multiplex PCR. The sample has about 240,000 clones, about 83% seen once. Sequenced input: peripheral blood. The chain combines TRBV28 with TRBJ2-1, with unresolved D. The TCR sequence derives from a human donor in a cohort sampled during active COVID-19. CDR3 coding DNA: TGTGCCAGCAGTACCGCGTACAATGAGCAGTTCTTC. It specifies CASSTAYNEQFF.